The sequence of this T cell receptor (beta chain) was determined in a study of patients and donors after allogeneic stem cell transplantation (dated by TCRdb to between 2020 and 2021). V sheds 1 base and J sheds 2 bases, leaving 7 bases between their ends. Sequences SEHNR (CDR1) and FQNEAQ (CDR2) are obtained from the germline V gene (reference sequence). Spanning cysteine to phenylalanine, the CDR3 consists of 14 amino acids. Only the CDR3 DNA stays, 42 bases, in frame from base 1. The method was RT-PCR. Sequencing instrument: NextSeq 550. In TCRdb, the public reads were trimmed at Q25 with fastp and aligned with MiXCR, with productive beta chains retained. Rows are unified per CDR3 protein, each entry keeping the most common DNA and genes. In this sample the table shows roughly 30,000 distinct CDR3 sequences, under 7.5% of which occur a single time. The ten largest account for about a third of the sample.

Regarding this clonotype: Its antigen is unknown. No much larger clonotype is one base removed from it; base qualities were not supplied.

This TCR came from a human donor who was either an allogeneic HSCT recipient or a stem cell or donor lymphocyte infusion donor (not recorded which). It is not recorded whose cells these are; they may come from a transplant donor. Rearrangement joined TRBV7-9 to TRBJ2-3; the D gene identity is not certain. The specimen sequenced was blood, either unsorted or a sorted T cell fraction (not recorded which). At the DNA level, the sequence is TGTGCCAGCAGCTTAGAAAAGGACACAGATACGCAGTATTTT. Its amino acids are CASSLEKDTDTQYF.